The 14 T cell receptor beta chains presented below share a single source sample, sequenced in a study of cytomegalovirus exposure and HLA in healthy donors. It was with 60 Vbeta and 13 Jbeta primers that the PCR ran. TCRdb's copy holds only in-frame clones and misses some; the assay was immunoSEQ multiplex PCR. The sample contains 70,000 or so clones, more than 80% of which appear only once. Specimen: PBMCs. All receptors derive from a woman under 40 in good health and CMV-seronegative.

The table lists this clone with a count of one. The chain couples TRBV5-1 to TRBJ1-1; D ambiguous. This CDR3 region has 13 residues. V lost 4 bases and J 4 bases, leaving 11 bases between the germline ends. CDR1 and CDR2 (germline): SGHRS, YFSETQ. This chain's CDR3 is CASSDSGFTEAFF. CDR3 DNA: TGCGCCAGCAGCGACTCCGGGTTCACTGAAGCTTTCTTT.

V usage is TRBV7-2 and J usage is TRBJ1-4, with D tentatively TRBD1 (6 bases). The V gene lost 3 bases and the J gene lost 3 bases, with 8 bases spanning the gap. CDR3 size: 14 residues. CDR1 and CDR2 (germline): SGHTA, FQGNSA. CDR3 nucleotide sequence: TGTGCCAGCAGCTTCCAGGGGTCTAATGAAAAACTGTTTTTT. Protein: CASSFQGSNEKLFF.

Of note for this clone: A read error may account for a junction end that differs from germline. V gene TRBV7-9 combines with J gene TRBJ2-7; 7 bases are a match to TRBD1. The CDR3 sequence is 14 residues long. Germline CDR1 SEHNR, CDR2 FQNEAQ (reference sequence). The DNA of the CDR3 is TGTTCCAGCAGCTCCGCACCGACAGGGCACGAGCAGTACTTC. Residues: CSSSSAPTGHEQYF.

The chain combines TRBV19 with TRBJ1-5; TRBD1 might be the D (5 bases). This CDR3 spans 16 amino acids. Germline CDR1 and CDR2: LNHDA and SQIVND (reference sequence). Trimming stripped 3 bases from V and 8 bases from J, with 20 bases between. CDR3 residues: CASSIGTGLVWKPQHF. The CDR3 nucleotides read TGTGCCAGTAGTATCGGTACAGGCCTAGTTTGGAAGCCCCAGCATTTT.

The V and J genes are TRBV11-1 and TRBJ2-5; 7 bases are shared with TRBD1. The J call may be faulty, since TRBJ2-7 better matches the DNA end. CDR1 is SGHAT, CDR2 FQDESV, per germline (reference sequence). CDR3 size: 15 residues. CDR3 sequence: CASSLRTGGSYEQYF. The CDR3 region has the DNA TGTGCCAGCAGCCTGAGGACAGGTGGGTCCTACGAGCAGTACTTC.

About this clone itself: The junction departs from the called germline gene at one end, perhaps through a read error. The V and J genes are TRBV19 and TRBJ2-7, with 9 bases identical to TRBD1. Germline V gene data show CDR1 as LNHDA and CDR2 as SQIVND (reference sequence). This CDR3 spans 14 amino acids. The CDR3: CASSIEAGTGFVHF. CDR3 DNA: TGTGCCAGTAGTATAGAGGCTGGGACAGGGTTCGTACACTTC.

This chain uses TRBV9 with TRBJ2-1; 9 bases are a match to TRBD1. This CDR3 is 20 amino acids long. From germline, CDR1 is SGDLS and CDR2 YYNGEE. Trimming took 4 bases from V and 0 from J; bases not matched to a gene: 17. CDR3 DNA sequence: TGTGCCAGCAGCTCTTTCCGGGACAGGGTTCCCTTTAGCTCCTACAATGAGCAGTTCTTC. This encodes CASSSFRDRVPFSSYNEQFF.

V usage is TRBV11-2 and J usage is TRBJ1-2; TRBD1 matches at 7 bases. The ends lost 0 bases at V and 5 bases at J; junction bases unmatched: 6. This CDR3 has 15 amino acids. CDR1 and CDR2 (germline): SGHAT, FQNNGV. The DNA of the CDR3 is TGTGCCAGCAGCTTAGAACCCACAGGGGATTATGGCTACACCTTC. It specifies CASSLEPTGDYGYTF.

This chain links TRBV5-6 with TRBJ2-5; D gene uncertain. Trimming stripped 2 bases from V and 3 bases from J, with 17 bases between. The CDR3 runs 16 residues. The germline V gene encodes CDR1 SGHDT and CDR2 YYEEEE. CDR3 sequence: CASSFRVSATKETQYF. As DNA, the CDR3 is TGTGCCAGCAGCTTCCGTGTGTCAGCTACTAAAGAGACCCAGTACTTC.

This sequence joins TRBV6-1 and TRBJ1-1; 7 bases map to TRBD1. Germline loops: CDR1 MNHNS, CDR2 SASEGT. The CDR3 spans 13 residues. The V segment lost 7 bases and the J segment 1 base; nucleotides outside the gene matches: 3. CDR3 region: CASTGTANTEAFF. For the CDR3, the DNA is TGTGCCAGCACGGGGACAGCGAACACTGAAGCTTTCTTT.

The chain employs TRBV10-3 and TRBJ2-3; D is unresolved. The CDR3 is 14 residues long. The germline gives CDR1 ENHRY, CDR2 SYGVKD. With 3 bases removed from V and 0 bases from J, the gap between germline ends came to 7 bases. For the CDR3, the DNA is TGTGCCATCAGTGATCGAGGTAGCACAGATACGCAGTATTTT. Its translation is CAISDRGSTDTQYF.

CDR3 DNA sequence: TGTGCCAGCAGCTTAGGGAGTGGAAACACCATATATTTT. Encoded protein: CASSLGSGNTIYF. The rearrangement joins TRBV7-9 to TRBJ1-3; D unclear. Trimming cost V 1 base and J 3 bases, with 4 bases left between them. The germline V gene encodes CDR1 SEHNR and CDR2 FQNEAQ (reference sequence). CDR3 length: 13 residues.

The chain links TRBV6-4 to TRBJ2-1, with 11 bases fitting TRBD1. The length of the CDR3 is 13 residues. Germline lookup yields CDR1 MRHNA and CDR2 SNTAGT. Unmatched junction bases numbered 3, after V lost 8 bases and J lost 6 bases. The CDR3 DNA is TGTGCCAGCGGGACAGGGGGAATCAATGAGCAGTTCTTC. Amino acids: CASGTGGINEQFF.

The chain employs TRBV28 and TRBJ1-5, with 9 bases fitting TRBD1. Germline V gene lookup returns CDR1 MDHEN and CDR2 SYDVKM. V dropped 6 bases and J dropped 1; count of bases not matched to a gene: 7. This CDR3 contains 16 residues. This chain's CDR3 is CASSPSGTGSNQPQHF. The CDR3 coding sequence is TGTGCCAGCAGCCCCTCCGGGACAGGGAGCAATCAGCCCCAGCATTTT.